This record concerns one TCR beta chain sequence. Its antigen is not identified. Assay used: immunoSEQ multiplex PCR; TCRdb lists only in-frame clones, some missing. The sample contains roughly 150,000 clones, approximately 80% of which appear only once. This sample stems from a study of cytomegalovirus exposure and HLA in healthy donors. For the study at large: It was reported in a later analysis that the same platform had been used for the 90 to 150 validation repertoires as for the 550 to 750 first-cohort repertoires. Whole-study findings and limits: There were some public TCRs occurring in many donors, but most TCR sequences were rare.

Deletions cut 0 bases from V and 3 bases from J, with 13 bases between. CDR3 size: 16 residues. From germline, CDR1 is SGHRS and CDR2 YFSETQ. The gene calls are TRBV5-1 and TRBJ1-3; D remains ambiguous. Sequenced input: PBMCs. This receptor was identified in a man aged 25 to 45 in good health and CMV-seropositive. Here the CDR3 reads CASSLENPSLGNTIYF. CDR3 DNA sequence: TGCGCCAGCAGCTTGGAGAATCCGAGCCTTGGAAACACCATATATTTT. Full variable domain (outside the CDR3, taken from reference TRBV5-1 and TRBJ1-3): KAGVTQTPRYLIKTRGQQVTLSCSPISGHRSVSWYQQTPGQGLQFLFEYFSETQRNKGNFPGRFSGRQFSNSRSEMNVSTLELGDSALYLCASSLENPSLGNTIYFGEGSWLTVV.